The 30 T cell receptor beta chains given below trace back to one sample, sequenced in a study of HIV-infected children after antiretroviral therapy interruption. The TCR library was built from RNA with a 3' RACE protocol and unique molecular identifiers. TCRdb reprocessed the 3' RACE reads with MiXCR, giving one entry per CDR3 protein. The table shows about 15,000 distinct CDR3 sequences, with less than 3.5% occurring only once. Treatment reported: PENTA 11 planned treatment interruption arm or continuous ART arm. The starting material was CD45RO+ CD8+ T cells from PBMCs, pooled from several time points, obtained from a donor given antiretroviral therapy, either interrupted or continuous. Noted subset: memory CD8+ CD45RO+ CD45RA- T cells. The receptor set was obtained from a pool of human donors with HIV.

This clonotype was picked up many times. CDR3 amino acids: CASGGVFLSNSPLHF. DNA for the CDR3: TGTGCCAGCGGTGGGGTCTTTTTGTCTAATTCACCCCTCCACTTT. The chain has TRBV6-1 and TRBJ1-6; D is uncertain. In germline, CDR1 is MNHNS, CDR2 SASEGT. Trimming stripped 8 bases from V and 6 bases from J, with 17 bases between. The CDR3 totals 15 residues.

This clonotype was counted at least ten times. The chain is built from TRBV6-1 and TRBJ1-6; D ambiguous. Germline assignment: CDR1 MNHNS and CDR2 SASEGT. This CDR3 has 16 amino acids. V dropped 7 bases and J dropped 10 bases, with 23 bases sitting between them. The CDR3 sequence is CASTPPGSDGSSPLHF. For the CDR3, the DNA is TGTGCCAGCACCCCACCTGGGTCCGACGGATCCTCACCCCTCCACTTT.

Many counts were recorded for this clonotype. V is TRBV15 and J is TRBJ2-3, with 9 bases matching TRBD1. J lost 4 bases, V lost 0 bases, and 5 bases had no gene match. The CDR3 is made up of 16 amino acids. Germline values: CDR1 LNHNV, CDR2 YYDKDF (reference sequence). CDR3 in amino acids: CATSREQGQGADTQYF. CDR3 coding DNA: TGTGCCACCAGCAGAGAGCAGGGACAGGGCGCAGATACGCAGTATTTT.

In its sample, this clonotype was seen many times. This sequence joins TRBV5-1 and TRBJ1-2; D remains unclear. V gave up 3 bases and J gave up 2 bases, with 8 bases separating them. The CDR3 contains 13 residues. CDR1 is SGHRS, CDR2 YFSETQ, per germline. CDR3: CASSYGSNYGYTF. The DNA for the CDR3 is TGCGCCAGCAGCTACGGGTCGAACTATGGCTACACCTTC.

This clonotype occurred many times. The chain combines TRBV19 with TRBJ1-3; D might be TRBD1 (6 bases). Germline CDR1 is LNHDA and CDR2 is SQIVND (reference sequence). The length of the CDR3 is 14 residues. Trimming left V 7 bases short and J 8 bases short, with 18 bases between. CDR3 region: CASNKIGGEDTIYF. DNA for the CDR3: TGTGCCAGTAACAAGATCGGGGGCGAAGACACCATATATTTT.

This clonotype was picked up a small number of times. The rearrangement links TRBV27 to TRBJ1-1; D gene ambiguous. CDR3 length: 14 amino acids. CDR1 and CDR2 (germline): MNHEY, SMNVEV (reference sequence). Between the trimmed V and J ends, which lost 0 bases and 6 bases, there was a span of 11 bases. The CDR3 nucleotides are TGTGCCAGCAGTTTATCCCCCCAGATGGCTGAAGCTTTCTTT. Residues: CASSLSPQMAEAFF.

This clonotype has a count of ten or more. The chain employs TRBV5-1 and TRBJ2-7, with D tentatively TRBD1 (7 bases). V shed 0 bases and J shed 5 bases, with 15 bases lying between them. Germline CDR1 reads SGHRS; CDR2 reads YFSETQ. The CDR3 runs to 15 residues. The CDR3 sequence: CASSLVAGGMDEQYF. The CDR3 DNA reads TGCGCCAGCAGCTTGGTGGCAGGGGGGATGGACGAGCAGTACTTC.

By frequency in the sample, this clonotype is medium-sized (0.01 to 0.1%). This rearrangement joins TRBV28 to TRBJ2-2; 9 nucleotides line up with TRBD1. The germline CDR1 and CDR2 sequences are MDHEN and SYDVKM. CDR3 length: 15 amino acids. V dropped 6 bases and J dropped 3; count of bases not matched to a gene: 5. The CDR3 region has the DNA TGTGCCAGCAGAACCGGGACAGGGTACACCGGGGAGCTGTTTTTT. Translation gives CASRTGTGYTGELFF. The full variable domain, with the rest looked up from reference TRBV28 and TRBJ2-2, is DVKVTQSSRYLVKRTGEKVFLECVQDMDHENMFWYRQDPGLGLRLIYFSYDVKMKEKGDIPEGYSVSREKKERFSLILESASTNQTSMYLCASRTGTGYTGELFFGEGSRLTVL.

This clonotype showed up many times. The chain carries TRBV27 and TRBJ1-4; D remains unclear. Trimming stripped 5 bases from V and 0 bases from J, with 10 bases between. CDR1 is MNHEY and CDR2 is SMNVEV in the germline V gene (reference sequence). The CDR3 is 15 amino acids. The CDR3 sequence is CASSRYSSTNEKLFF. CDR3 nucleotide sequence: TGTGCCAGCAGTCGTTACAGTTCAACTAATGAAAAACTGTTTTTT.

The chain couples TRBV10-3 to TRBJ2-3; D is ambiguous. CDR3 length: 15 residues. The germline V gene encodes CDR1 ENHRY and CDR2 SYGVKD. Trimming stripped 4 bases from V and 0 bases from J, with 11 bases between. The CDR3 bases are TGTGCCATCAGTGCCATGCTCCTAAGCACAGATACGCAGTATTTT. Translation gives CAISAMLLSTDTQYF.

Many counts were recorded for this clonotype. One end of the junction fails to match germline, which may point to a read error. This chain connects TRBV4-1 to TRBJ1-1, with a possible D match to TRBD1 (6 bases). This CDR3 is built from 17 residues. Germline loops: CDR1 MGHRA, CDR2 YSYEKL. Here the CDR3 DNA reads TGCGCCAGCAGCCAGGGAACAGGGAATCGGTTGAACCCTGAAGCTTTCTTT. It is translated as CASSQGTGNRLNPEAFF.

This clonotype is labeled as large. V usage is TRBV7-3 and J usage is TRBJ2-1; 14 positions agree with TRBD2. Trimming at V came to 5 bases and at J to 2 bases, leaving 8 bases not matched to a gene. CDR1 and CDR2 from the germline V gene are SGHTA and FQGTGA. This CDR3 comprises 18 residues. The CDR3 loop reads CASSPGLAGGSTYNEQFF. CDR3 bases: TGTGCCAGCAGCCCCGGACTAGCGGGGGGCTCAACCTACAATGAGCAGTTCTTC.

This clonotype was detected many times. This chain joins TRBV12-5 and TRBJ2-3, with TRBD1 matching over 7 bases. The trim removed 1 base at V and 2 bases at J, leaving 3 bases unmatched. Germline CDR1 and CDR2: LGHNT and FRNRAP. The CDR3 runs to 15 residues. The DNA for the CDR3 is TGTGCTAGTGGTTTGGGACAGGGCTTCACAGATACGCAGTATTTT. As protein: CASGLGQGFTDTQYF.

This clonotype was recorded at least ten times. The J gene is TRBJ1-1, the V gene TRBV27; TRBD1 might be the D (5 bases). The V gene's germline CDR1 is MNHEY and CDR2 SMNVEV (reference sequence). V was shortened by 3 bases and J by 5 bases, with 10 bases between the two germline ends. The CDR3 is 13 residues long. The CDR3 region is CASSFGAETEAFF. The CDR3 nucleotides are TGTGCCAGCAGTTTCGGGGCGGAGACTGAAGCTTTCTTT.

This clonotype has only a few counts. V gene TRBV20-1 combines with J gene TRBJ2-1; a weak D match, TRBD1 (6 bases). Trimming removed 2 bases at V and 6 bases at J, with 11 bases between. CDR1 and CDR2 from the germline V gene are DFQATT and SNEGSKA (reference sequence). This CDR3 has 13 residues. The CDR3 nucleotides read TGCAGTGCTAGAAATCTAGGGGGCAATGAGCAGTTCTTC. It specifies CSARNLGGNEQFF.

This clonotype was detected many times. This chain uses TRBV18 with TRBJ2-2; D not resolved. V was cut by 8 bases and J by 5 bases, with 9 bases left in between. The germline V gene encodes CDR1 KGHSH and CDR2 LQKENI. The CDR3 runs to 12 residues. In DNA form, the CDR3 reads TGTGCCAGCGCCTGGTGGACCGGGGAGCTGTTTTTT. It translates to CASAWWTGELFF.

This clonotype was picked up many times. The chain employs TRBV20-1 and TRBJ2-2; TRBD1 matches 7 bases. The trim removed 0 bases at V and 6 bases at J, leaving 7 bases unmatched. The length of the CDR3 is 15 residues. The germline V gene encodes CDR1 DFQATT and CDR2 SNEGSKA (reference sequence). The CDR3: CSAREGDRAAGELFF. CDR3 DNA: TGCAGTGCTAGAGAGGGAGACAGGGCCGCCGGGGAGCTGTTTTTT.

This clonotype came up many times. This chain uses TRBV10-3 with TRBJ2-2, with D uncertain. The CDR3 is 14 amino acids. The germline V and J ends were trimmed by 2 bases and 5 bases, with 9 bases remaining between them. Per the germline V gene, CDR1 is ENHRY and CDR2 is SYGVKD. In DNA, the CDR3 is TGTGCCATCAGTGAGAGGCCCCCGACCGGGGAGCTGTTTTTT. Its translation: CAISERPPTGELFF.

This clonotype was observed many times. The chain has TRBV4-1 and TRBJ2-7, with TRBD1 matching 7 bases. Germline V gives CDR1 MGHRA, CDR2 YSYEKL. The junction had 10 bases not matched to a gene; V was cut back by 5 bases and J by 3 bases. The CDR3 extends over 15 amino acids. The CDR3 region is CASSALDRAFYEQYF. CDR3 DNA: TGCGCCAGCAGCGCCCTCGACAGGGCATTCTACGAGCAGTACTTC.

Many counts were recorded for this clonotype. The chain is built from TRBV28 and TRBJ2-3, with TRBD2 matching 12 bases. Germline loops: CDR1 MDHEN, CDR2 SYDVKM. With 1 base clipped from V and 6 bases from J, the junction kept 17 bases outside the gene matches. This CDR3 spans 20 amino acids. In nucleotides, the CDR3 is TGTGCCAGCAGTTTATCGGGCAGGGGGCGTCTAGCGGGAGGGGCGGATACGCAGTATTTT. Protein: CASSLSGRGRLAGGADTQYF.

This clonotype was seen many times. This chain links TRBV18 with TRBJ2-3; 10 bases are a match to TRBD2. The germline V gene encodes CDR1 KGHSH and CDR2 LQKENI. The ends lost 4 bases at V and 1 base at J; junction bases unmatched: 5. The CDR3 consists of 16 residues. The CDR3 bases are TGTGCCAGCTCACATTTAGCGGGAGGCCGCACAGATACGCAGTATTTT. Protein sequence: CASSHLAGGRTDTQYF.

This clonotype has at least ten counts. The chain couples TRBV3-1 to TRBJ2-2; 7 bases line up with TRBD2. V was pared by 4 bases and J by 1 base, with 6 bases of the junction left unmatched. This CDR3 spans 16 amino acids. CDR1 and CDR2 from the germline V gene are LGHDT and YNNKEL (reference sequence). CDR3 nucleotides: TGTGCCAGCAGCCCCGCGGGGGACGGGAACACCGGGGAGCTGTTTTTT. Translated: CASSPAGDGNTGELFF.

This clonotype was picked up many times. The V gene is TRBV6-1, the J gene TRBJ2-3; 14 bases are a match to TRBD2. Per germline, CDR1 MNHNS and CDR2 SASEGT. The junction had 1 base not matched to a gene; V was cut back by 4 bases and J by 4 bases. The CDR3 is 15 amino acids. CDR3 in amino acids: CASSGLAGGPDTQYF. DNA of the CDR3: TGTGCCAGCAGTGGACTAGCGGGGGGGCCAGATACGCAGTATTTT.

There are many counts of this clonotype. The V call is TRBV29-1, the J call TRBJ2-7; D may be TRBD1 (5 bases). Trimming removed 2 bases from V and 7 bases from J, with 12 bases in between. Germline CDR1 and CDR2: SQVTM and ANQGSEA. This CDR3 contains 12 residues. The CDR3 reads CSVETGAGEQYF. Written as DNA, the CDR3 is TGCAGCGTTGAAACAGGCGCAGGGGAGCAGTACTTC.

V usage is TRBV20-1 and J usage is TRBJ2-1, with 10 positions matching TRBD1. CDR1 is DFQATT and CDR2 is SNEGSKA in the germline V gene (reference sequence). With 0 bases clipped from V and 6 bases from J, the junction kept 5 bases outside the gene matches. The CDR3 runs 15 residues. The CDR3 loop is CSARDPGTGVNEQFF. CDR3 DNA: TGCAGTGCTAGAGACCCAGGGACAGGGGTCAATGAGCAGTTCTTC.

This clonotype was detected ten times or more. V usage is TRBV27 and J usage is TRBJ1-5; unclear D gene. There are 14 residues in the CDR3. Germline CDR1 reads MNHEY; CDR2 reads SMNVEV (reference sequence). Trimming shortened V by 4 bases and J by 6 bases, and 13 bases separated the two germline ends. CDR3 in amino acids: CASSSQRGLQPQHF. CDR3 nucleotide sequence: TGTGCCAGCAGTTCCCAGCGAGGGCTTCAGCCCCAGCATTTT.

This clonotype was observed many times. The chain carries TRBV27 and TRBJ1-6; D is uncertain. The V end was cut by 6 bases, the J end by 7 bases, with 19 bases between. The CDR3 consists of 16 residues. Germline values: CDR1 MNHEY, CDR2 SMNVEV (reference sequence). The CDR3 spells CASSPRPFPQNSPLHF. The CDR3 region has the DNA TGTGCCAGCAGCCCAAGACCCTTCCCCCAGAATTCACCCCTCCACTTT.

This clonotype was recorded many times. The chain couples TRBV7-6 to TRBJ2-1; 9 nucleotides line up with TRBD2. The CDR3 covers 16 residues. V lost 5 bases and J lost 9; bases outside the gene matches: 14. Germline CDR1 and CDR2: SGHVS and FNYEAQ. The CDR3 coding sequence is TGTGCCAGCAGCGGGAGGACTAGCGTAGGGATGGGTGAGCAGTTCTTC. This gives the protein CASSGRTSVGMGEQFF.

This clonotype was observed at least ten times. The V and J genes are TRBV4-2 and TRBJ1-5; D is possibly TRBD1 (5 bases). CDR1 and CDR2 from the germline V gene are LGHNA and YNFKEQ. V lost 1 base and J 5 bases, leaving 21 bases between the germline ends. This CDR3 has 18 residues. CDR3 in amino acids: CASSQAPSGAAADQPQHF. The CDR3 bases are TGTGCCAGCAGCCAAGCCCCTTCCGGGGCAGCGGCCGATCAGCCCCAGCATTTT.

This clonotype has a count of ten or more. The chain recombines TRBV7-3 with TRBJ2-1; 9 positions match TRBD1. CDR3 length: 15 residues. The V gene's germline CDR1 is SGHTA and CDR2 FQGTGA. With V trimmed by 5 bases and J by 8 bases, 10 bases remained unmatched. The CDR3 region has the DNA TGTGCCAGCAGCCCGGGGGACAGGGCCGGGGATGAGCAGTTCTTC. Amino acids: CASSPGDRAGDEQFF.